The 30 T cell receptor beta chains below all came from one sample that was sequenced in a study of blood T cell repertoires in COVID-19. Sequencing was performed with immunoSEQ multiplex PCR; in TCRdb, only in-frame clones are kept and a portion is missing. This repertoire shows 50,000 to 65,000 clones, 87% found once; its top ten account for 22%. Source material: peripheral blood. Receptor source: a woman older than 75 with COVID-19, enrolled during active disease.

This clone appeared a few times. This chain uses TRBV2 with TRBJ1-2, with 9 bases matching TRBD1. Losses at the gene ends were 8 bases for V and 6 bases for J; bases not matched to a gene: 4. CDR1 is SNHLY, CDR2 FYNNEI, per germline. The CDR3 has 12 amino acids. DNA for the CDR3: TGTGCCAGCTTAGGACAGGGGAATGGCTACACCTTC. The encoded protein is CASLGQGNGYTF.

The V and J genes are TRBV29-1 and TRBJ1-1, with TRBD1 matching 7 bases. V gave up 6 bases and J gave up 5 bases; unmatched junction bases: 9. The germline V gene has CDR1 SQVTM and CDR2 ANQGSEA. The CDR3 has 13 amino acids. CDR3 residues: CSVAGGRRTEAFF. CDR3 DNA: TGCAGCGTGGCAGGGGGGAGGAGGACTGAAGCTTTCTTT.

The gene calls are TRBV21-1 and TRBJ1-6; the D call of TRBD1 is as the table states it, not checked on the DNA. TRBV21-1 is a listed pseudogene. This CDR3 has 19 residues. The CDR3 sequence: CASSNLGTGVVRGNSPLHF. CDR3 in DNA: TGTGCCAGCAGCAACCTCGGGACAGGGGTCGTTCGGGGCAATTCACCCCTCCACTTT.

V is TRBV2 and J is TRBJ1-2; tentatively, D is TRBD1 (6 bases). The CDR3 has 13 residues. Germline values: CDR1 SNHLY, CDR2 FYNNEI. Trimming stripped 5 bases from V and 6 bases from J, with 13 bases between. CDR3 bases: TGTGCCAGCAGTAGGACAGCGTTAGATGGCTACACCTTC. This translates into CASSRTALDGYTF.

For the CDR3, the DNA is TGTGCCAGCAGCCAAATGAGGGGGGGGAGCTCCTACAATGAGCAGTTCTTC. Encoded protein: CASSQMRGGSSYNEQFF. This chain uses TRBV4-2 with TRBJ2-1, with TRBD2 as a possible D gene (7 bases). The germline V gene has CDR1 LGHNA and CDR2 YNFKEQ. V lost 2 bases, J lost 0 bases, and 14 bases lay in between. This CDR3 is built from 17 residues.

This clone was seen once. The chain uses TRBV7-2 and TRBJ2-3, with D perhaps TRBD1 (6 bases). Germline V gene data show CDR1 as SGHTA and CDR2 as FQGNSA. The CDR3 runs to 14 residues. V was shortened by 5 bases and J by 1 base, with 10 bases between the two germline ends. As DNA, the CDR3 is TGTGCCAGCAGCCCCAGGGGAGGCACAGATACGCAGTATTTT. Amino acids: CASSPRGGTDTQYF.

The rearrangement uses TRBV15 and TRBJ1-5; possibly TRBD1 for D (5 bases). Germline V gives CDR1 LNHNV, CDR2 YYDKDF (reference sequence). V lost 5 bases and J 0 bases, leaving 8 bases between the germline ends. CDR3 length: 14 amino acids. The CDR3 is CATSQGYSNQPQHF. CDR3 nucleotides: TGTGCCACCAGCCAGGGCTATAGCAATCAGCCCCAGCATTTT. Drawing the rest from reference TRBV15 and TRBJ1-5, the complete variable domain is DAMVIQNPRYQVTQFGKPVTLSCSQTLNHNVMYWYQQKSSQAPKLLFHYYDKDFNNEADTPDNFQSRRPNTSFCFLDIRSPGLGDTAMYLCATSQGYSNQPQHFGDGTRLSIL.

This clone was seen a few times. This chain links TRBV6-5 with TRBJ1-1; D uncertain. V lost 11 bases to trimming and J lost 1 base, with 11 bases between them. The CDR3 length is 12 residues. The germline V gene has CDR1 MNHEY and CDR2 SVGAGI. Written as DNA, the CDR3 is TGTGCCTGCGGGCTGCGGAACACTGAAGCTTTCTTT. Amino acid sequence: CACGLRNTEAFF.

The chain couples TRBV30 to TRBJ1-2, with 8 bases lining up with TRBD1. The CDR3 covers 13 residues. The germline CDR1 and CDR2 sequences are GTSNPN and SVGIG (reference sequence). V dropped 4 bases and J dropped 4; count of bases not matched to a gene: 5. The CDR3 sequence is CAWMTGVSYGYTF. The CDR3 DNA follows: TGTGCCTGGATGACAGGGGTCAGCTATGGCTACACCTTC.

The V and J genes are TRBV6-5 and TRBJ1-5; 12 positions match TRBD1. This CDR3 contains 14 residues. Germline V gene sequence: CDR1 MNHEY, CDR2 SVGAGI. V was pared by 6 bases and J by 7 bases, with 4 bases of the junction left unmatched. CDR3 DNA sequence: TGTGCCAGCAGCCCCGGGACAGGGGGCCAGCCCCAGCATTTT. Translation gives CASSPGTGGQPQHF.

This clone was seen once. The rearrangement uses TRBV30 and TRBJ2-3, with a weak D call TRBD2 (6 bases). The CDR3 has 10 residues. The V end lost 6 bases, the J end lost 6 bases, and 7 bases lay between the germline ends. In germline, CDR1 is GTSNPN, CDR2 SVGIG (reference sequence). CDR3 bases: TGTGCCTGTGGGGGGGATACGCAGTATTTT. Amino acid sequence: CACGGDTQYF.

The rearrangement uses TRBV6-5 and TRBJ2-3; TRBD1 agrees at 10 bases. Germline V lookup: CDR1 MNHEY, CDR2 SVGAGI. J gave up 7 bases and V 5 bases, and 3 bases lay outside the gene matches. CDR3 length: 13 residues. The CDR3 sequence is CASSRTGGNTQYF. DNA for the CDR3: TGTGCCAGCAGTAGGACAGGGGGAAATACGCAGTATTTT.

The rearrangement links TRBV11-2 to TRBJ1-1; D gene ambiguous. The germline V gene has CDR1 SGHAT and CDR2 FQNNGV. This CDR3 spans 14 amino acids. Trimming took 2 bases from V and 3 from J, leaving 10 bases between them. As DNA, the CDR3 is TGTGCCAGCAGCTTACGCGGGCCCGACACTGAAGCTTTCTTT. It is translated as CASSLRGPDTEAFF.

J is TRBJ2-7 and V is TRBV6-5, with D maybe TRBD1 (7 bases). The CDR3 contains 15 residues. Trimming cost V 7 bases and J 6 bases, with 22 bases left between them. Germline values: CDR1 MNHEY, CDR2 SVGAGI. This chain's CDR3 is CASTPGLAGGTEQYF. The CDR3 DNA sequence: TGTGCCAGCACCCCCGGTTTAGCAGGGGGGACCGAGCAGTACTTC.

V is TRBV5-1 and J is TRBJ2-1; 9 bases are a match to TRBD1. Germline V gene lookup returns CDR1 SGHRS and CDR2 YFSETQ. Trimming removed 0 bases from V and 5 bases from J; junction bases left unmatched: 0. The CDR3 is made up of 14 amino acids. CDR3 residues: CASSLGTGDNEQFF. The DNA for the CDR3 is TGCGCCAGCAGCTTGGGGACAGGGGACAATGAGCAGTTCTTC.

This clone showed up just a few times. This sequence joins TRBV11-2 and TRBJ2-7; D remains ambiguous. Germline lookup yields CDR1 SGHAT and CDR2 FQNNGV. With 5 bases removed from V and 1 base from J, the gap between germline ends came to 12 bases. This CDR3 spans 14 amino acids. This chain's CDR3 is CASSPGRSSYEQYF. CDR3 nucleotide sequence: TGTGCCAGCAGCCCTGGTAGGAGTTCCTACGAGCAGTACTTC.

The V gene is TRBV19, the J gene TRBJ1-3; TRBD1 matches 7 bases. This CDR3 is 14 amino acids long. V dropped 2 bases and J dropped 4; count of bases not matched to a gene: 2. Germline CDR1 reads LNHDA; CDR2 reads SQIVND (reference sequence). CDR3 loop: CASSIQGDGNTIYF. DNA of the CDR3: TGTGCCAGTAGTATACAGGGGGACGGAAACACCATATATTTT.

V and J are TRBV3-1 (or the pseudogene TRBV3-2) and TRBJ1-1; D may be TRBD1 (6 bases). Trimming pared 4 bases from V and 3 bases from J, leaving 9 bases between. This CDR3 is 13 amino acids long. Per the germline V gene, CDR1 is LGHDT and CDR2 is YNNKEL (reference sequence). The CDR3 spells CASSRTGYTEAFF. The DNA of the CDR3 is TGTGCCAGCAGCCGAACAGGGTACACTGAAGCTTTCTTT.

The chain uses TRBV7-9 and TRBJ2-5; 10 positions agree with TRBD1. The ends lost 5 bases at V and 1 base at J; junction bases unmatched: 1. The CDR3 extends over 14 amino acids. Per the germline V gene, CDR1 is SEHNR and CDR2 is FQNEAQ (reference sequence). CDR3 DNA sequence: TGTGCCAGCAGCCGGACAGGGGGCCAAGAGACCCAGTACTTC. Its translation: CASSRTGGQETQYF.

The CDR3 is CASSPQTGNIQYF. Here the CDR3 DNA reads TGTGCCAGCAGCCCCCAAACAGGAAACATTCAGTACTTC. This chain uses TRBV3-1 (or the pseudogene TRBV3-2) with TRBJ2-4, with D possibly TRBD1 on 5 matching bases. V was cut by 4 bases and J by 6 bases, with 10 bases left in between. The CDR3 totals 13 residues. Germline CDR1 reads LGHDT; CDR2 reads YNNKEL (reference sequence).

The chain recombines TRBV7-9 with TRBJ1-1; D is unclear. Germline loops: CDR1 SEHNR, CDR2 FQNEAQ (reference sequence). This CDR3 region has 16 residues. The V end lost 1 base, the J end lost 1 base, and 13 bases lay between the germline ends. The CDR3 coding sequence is TGTGCCAGCAGCTTAGACCGGGCAGGAGGGAACACTGAAGCTTTCTTT. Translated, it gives CASSLDRAGGNTEAFF.

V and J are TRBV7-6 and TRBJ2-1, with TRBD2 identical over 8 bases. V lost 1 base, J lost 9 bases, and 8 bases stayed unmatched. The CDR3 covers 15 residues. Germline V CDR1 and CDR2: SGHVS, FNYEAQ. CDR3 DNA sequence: TGTGCCAGCAGCTTAGTCGGTAGCGGGGAGAGTGAGCAGTTCTTC. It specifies CASSLVGSGESEQFF.

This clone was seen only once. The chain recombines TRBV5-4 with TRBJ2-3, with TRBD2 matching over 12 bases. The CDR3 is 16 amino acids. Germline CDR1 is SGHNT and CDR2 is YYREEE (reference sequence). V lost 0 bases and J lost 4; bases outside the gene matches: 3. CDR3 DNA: TGTGCCAGCAGCTTGGGTAGACTAGCGGGGGCAGATACGCAGTATTTT. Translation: CASSLGRLAGADTQYF.

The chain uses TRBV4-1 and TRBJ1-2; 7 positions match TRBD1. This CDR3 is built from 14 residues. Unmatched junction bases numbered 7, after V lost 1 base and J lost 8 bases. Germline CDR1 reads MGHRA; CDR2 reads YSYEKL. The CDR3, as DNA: TGCGCCAGCAGCCAAGTTGGGCAGGGGGGAGGCTACACCTTC. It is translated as CASSQVGQGGGYTF.

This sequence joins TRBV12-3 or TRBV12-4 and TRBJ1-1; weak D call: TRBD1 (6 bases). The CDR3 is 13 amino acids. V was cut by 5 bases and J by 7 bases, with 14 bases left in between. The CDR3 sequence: CASSTGQTNEAFF. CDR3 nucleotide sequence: TGTGCCAGCAGTACTGGACAGACCAATGAAGCTTTCTTT.

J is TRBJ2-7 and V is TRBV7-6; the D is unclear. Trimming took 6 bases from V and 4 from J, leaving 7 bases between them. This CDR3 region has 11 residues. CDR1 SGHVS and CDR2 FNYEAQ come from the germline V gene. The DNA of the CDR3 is TGTGCCAGCAGTTCTACTTACGAGCAGTACTTC. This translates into CASSSTYEQYF. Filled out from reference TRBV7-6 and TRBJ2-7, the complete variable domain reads GAGVSQSPRYKVTKRGQDVALRCDPISGHVSLYWYRQALGQGPEFLTYFNYEAQQDKSGLPNDRFSAERPEGSISTLTIQRTEQRDSAMYRCASSSTYEQYFGPGTRLTVT.

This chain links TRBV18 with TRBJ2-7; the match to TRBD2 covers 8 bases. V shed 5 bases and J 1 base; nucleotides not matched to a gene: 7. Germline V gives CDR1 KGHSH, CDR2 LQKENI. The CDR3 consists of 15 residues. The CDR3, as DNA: TGTGCCAGCTCAGCCGATTTAGCGGGGTCCTACGAGCAGTACTTC. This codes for CASSADLAGSYEQYF.

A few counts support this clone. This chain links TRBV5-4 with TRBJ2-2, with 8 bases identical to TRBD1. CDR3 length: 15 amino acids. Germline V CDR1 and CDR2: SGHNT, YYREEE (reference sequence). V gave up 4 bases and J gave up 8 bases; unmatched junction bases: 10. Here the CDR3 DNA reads TGTGCCAGCAGCCACGAGGACAGGGACGGGGGGGAGCTGTTTTTT. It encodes CASSHEDRDGGELFF.

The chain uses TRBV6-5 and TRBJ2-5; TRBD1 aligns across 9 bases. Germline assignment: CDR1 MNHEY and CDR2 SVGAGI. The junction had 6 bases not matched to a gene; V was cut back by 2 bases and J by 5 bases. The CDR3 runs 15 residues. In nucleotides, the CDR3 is TGTGCCAGCAGTTACGACAGGGGGGCCAGTGAGACCCAGTACTTC. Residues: CASSYDRGASETQYF.

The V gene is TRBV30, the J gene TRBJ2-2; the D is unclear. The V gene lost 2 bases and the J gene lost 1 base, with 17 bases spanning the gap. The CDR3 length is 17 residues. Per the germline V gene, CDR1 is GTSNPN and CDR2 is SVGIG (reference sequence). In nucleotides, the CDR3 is TGTGCCTGGAGTCATGCGGTAGTACTGGGGAACACCGGGGAGCTGTTTTTT. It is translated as CAWSHAVVLGNTGELFF.